Listed below are T cell receptor beta chains from one sample, sequenced in a study of T cell clones after liver transplantation. Data came from immunoSEQ multiplex PCR; TCRdb stores just in-frame clones and leaves some out. Among about 20,000 clones listed, just under 80% were seen once. The source material was CD8+ T cells from blood, sampled about 56 months after liver transplant. Every receptor here comes from a human patient who received a liver transplant. Some T cells could come from the graft donor. CDR3s include the opening cysteine and the closing phenylalanine or tryptophan. A D gene is named only where the DNA matches it firmly. Clone size appears in some rows only: once, few, many, or a class for an expanded clone.

CDR3	DNA	V	J	D	size
CASSDASPTGELFF	TGTGCCAGCAGTGACGCTAGCCCCACCGGGGAGCTGTTTTTT	TRBV2	TRBJ2-2	NA	NA
CASLGGTETQYF	TGTGCCAGTTTGGGGGGGACGGAGACCCAGTACTTC	TRBV6-6	TRBJ2-5	TRBD2	NA
CASSLEREGPNEKLFF	TGTGCCAGCAGCTTAGAGCGGGAAGGACCGAATGAAAAACTGTTTTTT	TRBV7-9	TRBJ1-4	NA	NA
CASSFGAVEAFF	TGTGCCAGCAGCTTCGGGGCTGTCGAAGCTTTCTTT	TRBV7-9	TRBJ1-1	NA	NA
CAIHTGAVDGVGSPLHF	TGTGCCATCCATACCGGGGCTGTCGATGGTGTTGGGTCACCCCTCCACTTT	TRBV28	TRBJ1-6	NA	NA
CASRLGTRDEKLFF	TGCGCCAGCCGCCTAGGGACCAGAGATGAAAAACTGTTTTTT	TRBV10-2	TRBJ1-4	NA	NA
CSVLGANEQFF	TGCAGCGTTCTAGGGGCCAATGAGCAGTTCTTC	TRBV29-1	TRBJ2-1	NA	once
CASSLDLAGVWGYTF	TGTGCCAGCAGCTTAGATCTGGCGGGGGTTTGGGGCTACACCTTC	TRBV11-2	TRBJ1-2	NA	NA
CASSDGEGQLYGDNQPQHF	TGTGCCAGCAGCGATGGAGAGGGACAGTTGTATGGGGACAATCAGCCCCAGCATTTT	TRBV9	TRBJ1-5	TRBD1	once
CASSFSGGENEQFF	TGTGCCAGCAGCTTTTCAGGGGGAGAAAATGAGCAGTTCTTC	TRBV7-3	TRBJ2-1	TRBD1	once
CASSPDNRPGNEQFF	TGTGCCAGCAGTCCCGACAACCGACCAGGTAATGAGCAGTTCTTC	TRBV6-5	TRBJ2-1	NA	NA
CAISEGITMNTEAFF	TGTGCCATCAGTGAGGGCATTACCATGAACACTGAAGCTTTCTTT	TRBV10-3	TRBJ1-1	NA	NA
CASSRSYDADYGYTF	TGTGCCAGCAGCCGGAGCTATGATGCGGACTATGGCTACACCTTC	TRBV7-9	TRBJ1-2	NA	medium-sized
CASSVDGSNQPQHF	TGTGCCAGCAGCGTGGATGGTAGCAATCAGCCCCAGCATTTT	TRBV9	TRBJ1-5	NA	NA
CASSNTGMNTEAFF	TGTGCCAGCAGCAATACAGGGATGAACACTGAAGCTTTCTTT	TRBV11-1	TRBJ1-1	NA	medium-sized
CASSWKGVNTEAFF	TGTGCCAGCAGTTGGAAGGGGGTGAACACTGAAGCTTTCTTT	TRBV6-5	TRBJ1-1	NA	NA
CASSINTGELFF	TGTGCCAGCAGCATTAACACCGGGGAGCTGTTTTTT	TRBV11-2	TRBJ2-2	NA	few
CASSSKKGMSTDTQYF	TGTGCCAGCAGCTCAAAAAAGGGTATGAGCACAGATACGCAGTATTTT	TRBV5-6	TRBJ2-3	NA	NA
CASSLGAISTDTQYF	TGTGCCAGCAGCTTAGGTGCGATTAGCACAGATACGCAGTATTTT	TRBV13	TRBJ2-3	NA	NA
CAIDRDEFSGELFF	TGTGCCATAGACAGGGATGAGTTTTCCGGGGAGCTGTTTTTT	TRBV10-3	TRBJ2-2	TRBD1	NA
CASDLPEDRVYPYSGNTIYF	TGTGCCAGTGACCTGCCGGAGGACAGGGTATATCCCTACTCTGGAAACACCATATATTTT	TRBV21-1	TRBJ1-3	NA	medium-sized
CANLDVLNTEAFF	TGTGCCAACTTGGACGTCTTGAACACTGAAGCTTTCTTT	TRBV7-9	TRBJ1-1	NA	few
CARSFGQGFDIQYF	TGTGCCCGCAGCTTTGGACAGGGTTTTGACATTCAGTACTTC	TRBV5-6	TRBJ2-4	TRBD1	NA
CASSGTSGVSDTQYF	TGTGCCAGCTCAGGGACTAGCGGAGTATCAGATACGCAGTATTTT	TRBV18	TRBJ2-3	TRBD2	NA
CSVPGLREQYF	TGCAGCGTTCCGGGACTAAGGGAGCAGTACTTC	TRBV29-1	TRBJ2-7	TRBD2	NA
CAINAPEGSAEAFF	TGTGCCATCAATGCCCCCGAGGGCAGCGCTGAAGCTTTCTTT	TRBV10-3	TRBJ1-1	NA	NA
CASSYSRGRVSYEQYF	TGTGCCAGCAGTTACTCCCGCGGCAGGGTATCCTACGAGCAGTACTTC	TRBV6-5	TRBJ2-7	NA	NA
CATSRDPAGADTQYF	TGTGCCACCAGCAGAGACCCCGCGGGGGCAGATACGCAGTATTTT	TRBV15	TRBJ2-3	TRBD2	NA
CASSRTDSNQPQHF	TGCGCCAGCAGCCGGACGGATAGCAATCAGCCCCAGCATTTT	TRBV4-1	TRBJ1-5	NA	NA
CASSLDGFVTEAFF	TGTGCCAGCAGCTTAGACGGATTCGTCACTGAAGCTTTCTTT	TRBV7-9	TRBJ1-1	NA	NA
CASSGGYGYTF	TGTGCCAGCAGTGGCGGCTATGGCTACACCTTC	TRBV25-1	TRBJ1-2	NA	NA
CASSASGSNQPQHF	TGTGCCAGCAGCGCCTCAGGGTCGAATCAGCCCCAGCATTTT	TRBV5-6	TRBJ1-5	NA	medium-sized
CASSQTGQGYEQYF	TGTGCCAGCAGCCAGACGGGACAGGGCTACGAGCAGTACTTC	TRBV7-9	TRBJ2-7	TRBD1	NA
CASSVGQSSYNEQFF	TGTGCCAGCAGCGTAGGACAAAGCTCCTACAATGAGCAGTTCTTC	TRBV9	TRBJ2-1	NA	NA
CASSLLITGTGEGEQFF	TGTGCCAGCAGCCTACTCATTACGGGGACAGGGGAAGGTGAGCAGTTCTTC	TRBV2	TRBJ2-1	TRBD1	NA
CASSSTRGTGGAFF	TGTGCCAGCAGCTCCACCCGGGGGACAGGTGGAGCTTTCTTT	TRBV7-9	TRBJ1-1	TRBD1	NA
CASSVSGSSGNTIYF	TGTGCCAGCAGCGTGTCCGGGAGCTCTGGAAACACCATATATTTT	TRBV9	TRBJ1-3	NA	NA
CASSFSGTPYEQYF	TGTGCCAGCAGCTTCTCCGGGACTCCCTACGAGCAGTACTTC	TRBV7-9	TRBJ2-7	NA	NA
CAISELVYNEQFF	TGTGCCATCAGTGAGTTAGTTTACAATGAGCAGTTCTTC	TRBV10-3	TRBJ2-1	NA	NA
CASSHGQGSPYEQYF	TGTGCCAGCAGTCACGGACAGGGGAGCCCCTACGAGCAGTACTTC	TRBV27	TRBJ2-7	TRBD1	NA
CASSWQQNTGELFF	TGTGCCAGCAGTTGGCAGCAGAACACCGGGGAGCTGTTTTTT	TRBV27	TRBJ2-2	NA	NA
CASSQDLGNTGELFF	TGTGCCAGCAGCCAAGATTTAGGGAACACCGGGGAGCTGTTTTTT	TRBV14	TRBJ2-2	NA	medium-sized
CASSVGGAGTDTQYF	TGTGCCAGCAGCGTAGGGGGGGCCGGTACAGATACGCAGTATTTT	TRBV9	TRBJ2-3	NA	once
CAGGQGETEAFF	TGTGCCGGAGGACAGGGAGAAACTGAAGCTTTCTTT	TRBV6-1	TRBJ1-1	TRBD1	NA
CASSLERQVNQPQHF	TGTGCCAGCAGCCTCGAACGACAGGTCAATCAGCCCCAGCATTTT	TRBV7-2	TRBJ1-5	NA	NA
CASSLAGGDSNQPQHF	TGTGCCAGCAGCTTAGCGGGGGGCGACAGCAATCAGCCCCAGCATTTT	TRBV13	TRBJ1-5	NA	few
CASSAVGYNEQFF	TGTGCCAGCAGTGCCGTGGGGTACAATGAGCAGTTCTTC	TRBV2	TRBJ2-1	NA	NA
CASSISRVTEAFF	TGTGCCAGCAGCATAAGCCGGGTAACTGAAGCTTTCTTT	TRBV6-5	TRBJ1-1	NA	NA
CASSPSPTGEDAGANVLTF	TGTGCCAGCAGTCCATCCCCGACAGGGGAAGACGCTGGGGCCAACGTCCTGACTTTC	TRBV27	TRBJ2-6	TRBD1	NA
CSVYRAATNEKLFF	TGCAGCGTTTACCGGGCGGCAACTAATGAAAAACTGTTTTTT	TRBV29-1	TRBJ1-4	NA	NA
CASSEAGLAKNIQYF	TGTGCCAGCAGTGAAGCGGGGCTAGCCAAAAACATTCAGTACTTC	TRBV6-1	TRBJ2-4	NA	NA
CASSLATGTGELFF	TGTGCCAGCAGCTTAGCGACAGGGACCGGGGAGCTGTTTTTT	TRBV7-6	TRBJ2-2	TRBD1	NA
CASSQPGQGVYGYTF	TGCGCCAGCAGCCAGCCGGGACAGGGTGTCTATGGCTACACCTTC	TRBV4-1	TRBJ1-2	TRBD1	NA
CATSRDISSDRGIPSNQPQHF	TGTGCCACCAGCAGAGATATTTCTTCGGACAGGGGGATACCTAGCAATCAGCCCCAGCATTTT	TRBV15	TRBJ1-5	TRBD1	NA
CASSLVAGAGELFF	TGTGCCAGCAGCTTAGTAGCGGGGGCCGGGGAGCTGTTTTTT	TRBV7-6	TRBJ2-2	TRBD2	NA
CASTEAGRRSEQYF	TGTGCCAGCACTGAAGCGGGGCGCCGGAGCGAGCAGTACTTC	TRBV6-5	TRBJ2-7	TRBD2	NA
CASSPTDVGGLNTQYF	TGTGCCAGCAGCCCTACGGACGTGGGGGGGCTGAATACGCAGTATTTT	TRBV7-2	TRBJ2-3	NA	NA
CASSLWGNQPQHF	TGTGCCAGCAGCTTGTGGGGCAATCAGCCCCAGCATTTT	TRBV5-4	TRBJ1-5	NA	NA